The following is a T cell receptor (beta chain) sequence with its context. The antigen is unknown. In the PCR, 60 Vbeta and 13 Jbeta primers were used. The authors' processing: Later work found approximately 87 million unique TCR beta chains, with roughly 11 million shared. Sequenced by immunoSEQ multiplex PCR; TCRdb stores in-frame clones only, minus some. V and J calls and clone size follow that table, whereas D and trimming were derived from the DNA. The data show 250,000 to 350,000 clones, with about nine tenths seen just once and 3% to 4% held by the top ten. These data originate in a study of cytomegalovirus exposure and HLA in healthy donors. The CDR3 spans 14 residues. Germline loops: CDR1 MGHDK, CDR2 SYGVNS. V was trimmed by 6 bases and J by 1 base, leaving 10 bases between them. Healthy people donating bone marrow made up the donors. Notes on the study in general: Common viral pathogens were later found to be apparently linked to several of the most significant clusters. It was in a later analysis that TCR association rates were seen to vary by HLA locus, highest for DRB1 and lowest for HLA-C.

The chain links TRBV25-1 to TRBJ2-1, with a possible D match to TRBD1 (5 bases). The TCR comes from a man in his forties in good health and CMV-seropositive. Material for sequencing was PBMCs. CDR3 sequence reads: CASSPGQSYNEQFF. The DNA of the CDR3 is TGTGCCAGCAGCCCTGGACAATCCTACAATGAGCAGTTCTTC. Looking up the rest from reference TRBV25-1 and TRBJ2-1 gives the full variable domain: EADIYQTPRYLVIGTGKKITLECSQTMGHDKMYWYQQDPGMELHLIHYSYGVNSTEKGDLSSESTVSRIRTEHFPLTLESARPSHTSQYLCASSPGQSYNEQFFGPGTRLTVL.